The rows below give T cell receptor beta chains drawn from one sample of a study of beta chain features in type 1 diabetes. Profiling relied on immunoSEQ multiplex PCR, and the TCRdb table lists in-frame clones only, not all of them. The table has under 300,000 clones, 8% seen once. The specimen was central memory CD4+ T cells from blood. The receptors derive from a young woman in good health. The CDR3 runs from the conserved cysteine through the conserved F or W.

v_gene: TRBV4-1; CDR3aa: CASSPLGTGELFF
v_gene: TRBV7-2; CDR3aa: CASSPGQGARYGYTF
v_gene: TRBV10-3; CDR3aa: CATLARGGADTQYF
v_gene: TRBV4-3; CDR3aa: CASSQDFDSGNTIYF
v_gene: TRBV5-4; CDR3aa: CASSLQHSNTGELFF
v_gene: TRBV7-8; CDR3aa: CASSSGQFNEKLFF
v_gene: TRBV7-2; CDR3aa: CASSLDPSEETQYF
v_gene: TRBV18; CDR3aa: CASSPPGGRVVDTQYF
v_gene: TRBV12-5; CDR3aa: CASRDSHSNQPQHF
v_gene: TRBV6-5; CDR3aa: CASSYSTGELFF